The text below deals with one T cell receptor beta chain. The ends were cut back, 8 bases at V and 4 bases at J, with 15 bases in the middle. Germline V gene sequence: CDR1 MDHEN, CDR2 SYDVKM. This CDR3 contains 14 residues. This record belongs to a study of blood T cell repertoires in COVID-19. Study summary: Collection of acute and convalescent COVID-19 samples took place in the United States, Italy and Spain.

Method: immunoSEQ multiplex PCR; TCRdb's copy keeps in-frame clones and lacks some. The sample holds tens of thousands of clones, around four fifths seen once. The genes are TRBV28 and TRBJ1-3; possible D gene TRBD1, 5 bases. Sequencing used peripheral blood. This TCR came from a human donor in a cohort sampled during active COVID-19. As DNA, the CDR3 is TGTGCCAGCGGACTGACGGGGGGAGGAAACACCATATATTTT. It yields the protein CASGLTGGGNTIYF.